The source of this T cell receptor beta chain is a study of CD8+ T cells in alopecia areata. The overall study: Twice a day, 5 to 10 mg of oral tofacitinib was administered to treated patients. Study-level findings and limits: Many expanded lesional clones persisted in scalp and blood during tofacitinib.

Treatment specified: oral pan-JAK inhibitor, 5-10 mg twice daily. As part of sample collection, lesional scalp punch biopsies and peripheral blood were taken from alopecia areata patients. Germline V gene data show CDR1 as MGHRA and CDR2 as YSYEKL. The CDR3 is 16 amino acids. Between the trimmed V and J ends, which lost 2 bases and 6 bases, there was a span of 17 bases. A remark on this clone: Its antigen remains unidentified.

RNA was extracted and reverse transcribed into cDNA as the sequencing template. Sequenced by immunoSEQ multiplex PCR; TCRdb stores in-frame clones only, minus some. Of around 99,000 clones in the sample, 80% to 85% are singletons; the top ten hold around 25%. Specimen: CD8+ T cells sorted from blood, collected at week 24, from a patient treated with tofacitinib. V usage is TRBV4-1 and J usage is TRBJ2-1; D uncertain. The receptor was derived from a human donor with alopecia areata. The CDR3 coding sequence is TGCGCCAGCAGCCAAACATCCAGGTCTACTACCAATGAGCAGTTCTTC. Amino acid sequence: CASSQTSRSTTNEQFF.